A single TCR beta chain is shown here with its context. Its antigen is unknown. This CDR3 has 13 amino acids. V was shortened by 6 bases and J by 3 bases, with 9 bases between the two germline ends. The sample originates from a study of T cell repertoires in cytomegalovirus infection. TCRdb re-analysed the reads in MiXCR, keeping a single row per CDR3 protein. The sample lists more than 300,000 distinct CDR3 sequences, roughly a third occurring once. Notes on the study in general: Dominant in the ex vivo response were TCR beta clonotypes restricted by HLA-C and specific for CMV. Cumulative frequency (of public TCR beta family members) identified carriers of CMV plus the relevant HLA.

Source: cultured PBMCs, taken from culture after CMV antigen stimulation. This chain joins TRBV12-3 or TRBV12-4 and TRBJ1-5; no reliable D call. The source of this sequence is a human donor in good health (CMV status not recorded). Some clones in this sample may be carry-over from other donors' samples. CDR3 loop: CASSLPPNQPQHF. CDR3 bases: TGTGCCAGCAGCCTCCCCCCCAATCAGCCCCAGCATTTT.